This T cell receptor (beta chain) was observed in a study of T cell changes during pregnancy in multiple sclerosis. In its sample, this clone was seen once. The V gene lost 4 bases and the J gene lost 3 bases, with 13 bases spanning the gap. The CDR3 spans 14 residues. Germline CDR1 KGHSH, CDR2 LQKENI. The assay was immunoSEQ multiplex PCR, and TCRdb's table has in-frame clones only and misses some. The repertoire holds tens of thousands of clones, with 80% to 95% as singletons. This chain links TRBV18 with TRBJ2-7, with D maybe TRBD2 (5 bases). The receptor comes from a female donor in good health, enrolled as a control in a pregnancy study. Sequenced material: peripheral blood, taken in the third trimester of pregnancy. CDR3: CASSLGVSDYEQYF. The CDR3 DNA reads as TGTGCCAGCTCACTCGGGGTGTCGGACTACGAGCAGTACTTC.